The 2 T cell receptor beta chains below come from one sample, sequenced in a study of blood T cell repertoires in COVID-19. TCRdb keeps only in-frame clones here, not all; method: immunoSEQ multiplex PCR. The top ten hold about 4.5% of the sample, which has some 120,000 clones, 86% seen once. Sequencing input: peripheral blood. These receptors were taken from a man in his forties with acute or convalescent COVID-19.

There are a few counts of this clone. The chain carries TRBV19 and TRBJ1-1; D may be TRBD1 (6 bases). CDR1 LNHDA and CDR2 SQIVND come from the germline V gene (reference sequence). The CDR3 loop spans 15 amino acids. Trimming pared 4 bases from V and 0 bases from J, leaving 12 bases between. CDR3 coding DNA: TGTGCCAGTAGTAGCCGAGGGGGAATGAACACTGAAGCTTTCTTT. Protein sequence: CASSSRGGMNTEAFF. The variable domain in full, with the rest retrieved from reference TRBV19 and TRBJ1-1, is DGGITQSPKYLFRKEGQNVTLSCEQNLNHDAMYWYRQDPGQGLRLIYYSQIVNDFQKGDIAEGYSVSREKKESFPLTVTSAQKNPTAFYLCASSSRGGMNTEAFFGQGTRLTVV.

The chain couples TRBV5-1 to TRBJ1-3, with TRBD1 identical over 7 bases. Germline values: CDR1 SGHRS, CDR2 YFSETQ. This CDR3 region has 20 residues. Losses at the gene ends were 1 base for V and 0 bases for J; bases not matched to a gene: 16. CDR3 sequence: CASSLSAGGTWDLSGNTIYF. The CDR3 DNA reads TGCGCCAGCAGCTTGTCGGCAGGGGGAACATGGGACCTCTCTGGAAACACCATATATTTT.